The subject of this entry is one T cell receptor beta chain. What antigen it recognizes has not been identified. Base quality data are lacking; no much larger clone is found one base away. The cysteine opens and the phenylalanine closes a CDR3 of 15 amino acids. Here the CDR3 DNA is all that survives: 45 bases in frame from base 1. In the germline V gene, CDR1 corresponds to SGDLS and CDR2 to YYNGEE. The V and J ends are trimmed by 1 base and 4 bases, leaving 12 bases between them. This specimen belongs to a study of cytomegalovirus exposure and HLA in healthy donors (dated by TCRdb to the late 2010s). General notes on the study: An earlier analysis of roughly 500 of the donors reported over 250 Gb of sequence data and 117 million unique TCR beta sequences obtained from approximately 180 million T cells. Besides the first cohort of roughly 640 subjects, a separate validation cohort made up of 95 to 150 different subjects was used. Both class I and class II loci were covered by HLA typing, at four-digit resolution. Because of strong linkage in the cohort, roughly five DR-DQ haplotypes were treated as single units for association and clustering. All discovery cohort repertoires had been generated on a single sequencing platform. The aim of the study was to test whether cataloging public T cell receptors could identify signatures of past pathogen exposure. The genetic ancestry cluster associated with self-reported Caucasian donors included 70% to 85% of the roughly 360 genotyped donors. An earlier analysis of about 600 of the donors used high-throughput TCR beta sequencing to judge whether each TCR beta V gene segment behaved as functional or pseudogenic. To predict cytomegalovirus infection status, the study combined high-throughput TCR immunosequencing, statistical association of individual TCRs with disease status, and machine learning. An early release that covered about 600 HLA-typed donors contained 250 to 350 gigabases of sequencing data and some 87 million unique TCR sequences. On average, roughly 200,000 unique TCR beta nucleotide sequences were sequenced per donor among a few hundred genotyped donors of the cohort, with approximately 18% of those sequences being non-productive. The study used immunosequencing to profile the T cell repertoires of 666 subjects and linked those repertoires to cytomegalovirus serostatus. A later genetic analysis took genome-wide SNP genotypes for about 65% of the 666 donors and used that subset as a discovery cohort. The number of donors typed differed by locus, with roughly 620-640 for A, B, C, DRB1 and DQB1, more than 500 for DQA1, 600 to 610 for DPA1, and some 440 for DPB1. The later analysis used no new phenotypic data to find candidate immune exposures, relying instead on TCR beta sequences and their occurrence across donors. A later analysis re-examined previously published TCR beta repertoires from more than 650 donors and added high-resolution HLA genotyping to investigate patterns of TCR occurrence. Donor age, sex, ethnicity and CMV serostatus were compiled alongside the repertoire data.

The cohort was made up of about 670 healthy bone marrow donors. At the time of sampling, every cohort member was nominally healthy, though immune exposures that went unrecorded were likely present. The donor was CMV seronegative and was included in the group of approximately 350 seronegative cohort members. Every donor gave a peripheral blood sample, and the peripheral blood mononuclear cells from that sample were used for TCR beta sequencing. The Qiagen DNeasy Blood Extraction Kit was used to extract genomic DNA from the blood cell samples. The method was the immunoSEQ multiplex PCR assay. For the multiplex PCR, a mixture combining 60 forward primers for TCR Vbeta segments and 13 reverse primers for TCR Jbeta segments was used. The CDR3 region of rearranged TCR beta genes was amplified from genomic DNA with a multiplex PCR assay. Amplified TCR beta libraries were sequenced as 87-base-pair reads on the Illumina HiSeq System. The study's processing was this. A later analysis counted approximately 74 million unique TCR beta chains across the 670 or so repertoires, and around 9.9 million of these chains were shared by at least two donors. To remove PCR and sequencing errors, raw reads were error-corrected and collapsed into unique sequences using a nearest-neighbor algorithm that merged closely related sequences. CDR3 sequences were aligned to IMGT reference sequences to assign V, D and J gene segments. For a sequence to be retained, a match of at least six nucleotides was required to both a V gene segment and a J gene segment. Rearrangements were called productive when the CDR3 lacked stop codons and stayed in frame with V and J; all others were non-productive. Following IMGT convention, CDR3 was defined as the stretch from the second conserved V-encoded cysteine to the conserved J-encoded phenylalanine. Sequences without an unambiguous match to a single V gene segment were excluded from the earlier analysis of 587 of the donors. In an earlier analysis of several hundred of the donors, V segments were called functional above 56.7% productive rearrangements and were called segregating when the between-donor standard deviation exceeded 5%. A statistical classification framework was built to diagnose cytomegalovirus status from the catalog of TCR beta chain sequences. In a later analysis, V and J genes were assigned by comparing TCR nucleotide sequences against IMGT/GENE-DB human TR gene sequences. A later analysis assigned CDR3 sequences and most-parsimonious VDJ recombination scenarios with the TCRdist pipeline. In a later analysis, every TCR beta chain was defined by the combination of its CDR3 amino acid sequence and its V-gene family, and reads without a unique V-gene family were dropped. A later analysis removed 550 to 700 highly shared, low-generation-probability nucleotide sequences to deal with suspected cross-contamination and a sequencing artifact. For each public chain, a later analysis derived a clonal expansion index from normalized ranks of inferred template counts within each repertoire. In a later analysis, generation probabilities were computed with a VDJ recombination model fitted to out-of-frame rearrangements, and the resulting probabilities were checked against IGoR. In a later analysis, hypergeometric tests were used to score TCR-TCR, TCR-HLA and TCR-CMV co-occurrence, with a repertoire-size bias correction applied to TCR pairs. To estimate false discovery rates, a later analysis permuted the HLA or CMV assignments 20 times. In a later analysis, co-occurring TCRs were grouped with DBSCAN, and TCRdist sequence similarity was added when clustering was performed within HLA-allele-positive subsets. Repertoires with fewer than 30,000 or more than 120,000 public chains were left out of co-occurrence clustering, as were about 5 repertoires with anomalous nucleotide sharing. Here the immuneACCESS table is served through TCRdb, limited to in-frame sequences with V and J called. Missing clones are a known gap in these copies; in checked studies unresolved V genes cover under half, and the rest lacks a known reason. The V and J calls and clone size are taken from that table; D and trimming were inferred from the DNA. This sample is represented by more than 95,000 clones; approximately 78% of them were singletons. Approximately 6% of the sample comes from the top ten.

Summary of the overall study and its limitations: A cluster of highly shared sequence variants was judged likely to be a technical artifact of the sequencing pipeline. HLA typing was unavailable for some donors at each locus, so association tests used only the typed subset. CMV serostatus was the only immune exposure information available for the cohort. According to a later analysis, parvovirus B19, influenza, CMV and Epstein-Barr virus appeared linked to several top co-occurrence clusters. Assigning TCR associations to individual alleles was difficult when HLA alleles, especially DR and DQ, strongly co-occurred. In a later analysis, HLA-associated TCR beta chains showed more clonal expansion and lower generation probabilities than non-associated chains that were equally common. A further reported finding was that TCR beta sequences accurately predicted the HLA-A and HLA-B alleles for most subjects in the first cohort. Roughly uniform sequencing depth across donors was assumed in presence/absence analyses, although this assumption may not hold. In the study, 150 to 200 TCR beta chains were listed as associated with cytomegalovirus. In an earlier analysis of fewer than 750 of the donors, most TCR beta V segments were observed in productive rearrangements about 90% or about 30% of the time, broadly matching IMGT annotations. While some public TCRs were present in many individuals, most TCR sequences turned up only very rarely across donors. Because counts were too low, under 20 rarely observed V segments, including chromosome 9 orphons, were left out of the earlier analysis of over 550 of the donors. The authors suggested that the approach could potentially be extended to other disease states and immunological phenotypes. In a later analysis, the rate of TCR association differed among HLA loci, with DRB1 alleles having the most associated TCRs and HLA-C alleles having the fewest. This cohort had only TCR beta chains sequenced, and the lack of alpha or paired-chain data limited which features could be detected. Correlated functional status among segregating V segments might be attributable to linkage disequilibrium, but an unknown experimental factor could not be ruled out. A later genetic analysis associated a missense DCLRE1C variant with V-gene and J-gene trimming of TCR beta chains, and an independent cohort replicated the association. According to a later genetic analysis, donors in an Asian-associated ancestry cluster had fewer N-insertions in productive TCRs than the approximately 700-donor mean. Cytomegalovirus status was reported to be diagnosed by the classifier with high specificity and sensitivity in both the original and validation cohorts. Some IMGT-functional V segments, including TRBV6-2 and TRBV6-3, could not be distinguished by the 87-base-pair reads and were therefore excluded. Three of the identified cytomegalovirus-associated TCR beta chains were confirmed in vitro to be specific for cytomegalovirus antigens. A later analysis associated roughly 17,000 TCR beta sequences with specific HLA alleles at a false discovery rate of 0.05. Most CMV-associated TCR beta chains appeared to be HLA-restricted in a later analysis, and the HLA associations seemed to be driven largely by CMV exposure.

The V gene is TRBV9 and the J gene is TRBJ2-1; the best D guess is TRBD2, with 5 bases matching. Sequenced material: PBMCs. This TCR came from a woman in her thirties or forties in good health and CMV-seronegative. The CDR3 has the sequence CASSVSADQYNEQFF. Read as DNA, the sequence is TGTGCCAGCAGCGTATCAGCGGACCAATACAATGAGCAGTTCTTC.